The clone carrying this TCR beta chain was observed a handful of times. The target antigen is unknown. Likely unrecorded immune exposures existed in these nominally healthy donors. Researchers ran the PCR with 60 Vbeta and 13 Jbeta primers. Generated by immunoSEQ multiplex PCR, the TCRdb table keeps only in-frame clones and is missing some. The sample consists of some 130,000 clones, more than 75% of them appearing once. Losses at the gene ends were 4 bases for V and 5 bases for J; bases not matched to a gene: 4. The germline V gene has CDR1 KGHSH and CDR2 LQKENI. This CDR3 has 13 amino acids. This sample was included in a study of cytomegalovirus exposure and HLA in healthy donors. Findings and limits, study-wide: TRBV6-2, TRBV6-3 and some other V segments were unresolvable in 87-base-pair reads. About 87% or about 30% of the time was how often most TCR beta V segments were productive, according to an earlier analysis. Researchers reported in a later analysis that a missense DCLRE1C variant was tied to TCR beta V- and J-gene trimming.

This TCR derives from a male donor in good health and CMV-seronegative. Sequencing input: PBMCs. V gene TRBV18 combines with J gene TRBJ1-1; 7 nucleotides align to TRBD1. CDR3 residues: CASSQGAGTEAFF. The CDR3 nucleotides read TGTGCCAGCTCACAGGGGGCAGGAACTGAAGCTTTCTTT.